This T cell receptor (beta chain) was sequenced during a study of blood T cell repertoires in COVID-19. Study details: Sites across the United States, Italy and Spain contributed samples from acute and convalescent COVID-19. PBMCs, B-cell-depleted T cells, or T cells were the source of the cDNA or gDNA that made up the material.

As handled by the study authors: Nucleated cell number was recorded as an estimate derived from reference gene primer amplification. Clones were sequenced by immunoSEQ multiplex PCR, and TCRdb holds only the in-frame ones, with some missing. The V and J calls and clone size were taken over from that table, and D and trimming were inferred from the DNA. Of fewer than 90,000 clones in the sample, about nine tenths were seen once. This CDR3 contains 14 residues. Germline assignment: CDR1 MDHEN and CDR2 SYDVKM. Deletions cut 5 bases from V and 2 bases from J, with 12 bases between. The source is a man aged 25-45 years with acute or convalescent COVID-19. Sequences were obtained from peripheral blood. This chain connects TRBV28 to TRBJ1-2, with D unclear. CDR3 sequence (DNA): TGTGCCAGCAGTGGTGGAGGAGCCAACTATGGCTACACCTTC. It yields the protein CASSGGGANYGYTF.